This T cell receptor beta chain was captured by sequencing in a study of cytomegalovirus exposure and HLA in healthy donors. Findings of the study overall: A few CMV-associated chains proved CMV antigen-specific in vitro.

This clone has only one observation. Its specificity is not known. Profiled with immunoSEQ multiplex PCR; TCRdb holds only in-frame clones, not every one. This table holds roughly 200,000 clones, 81% found once. The V and J ends lost 2 bases and 16 bases respectively, with 16 bases between them. The germline CDR1 and CDR2 sequences are SGHKS and YYEKEE (reference sequence). CDR3 length: 12 residues. This sequence was found in a woman younger than 45 in good health and CMV-seronegative. V usage is TRBV5-5 and J usage is TRBJ2-1; D may be TRBD2 (6 bases). Sequencing input: PBMCs. The CDR3 sequence is CASSFTPGLNFF. CDR3 DNA: TGTGCCAGCAGCTTTACCCCGGGACTCAACTTCTTC.